Below are 11 T cell receptor beta chains sequenced from a single sample in a study of response to subunit inactivated influenza vaccine. TCRdb called the RT-PCR reads again in MiXCR, with one record for every CDR3 protein. The sample has 400,000 to 550,000 distinct CDR3 sequences, approximately 24% seen once. The source material was CD4+ T cells sorted from PBMCs, sampled approximately 5 days after vaccination. Source of these receptors: a man aged 50-60 years who received an inactivated influenza vaccine.

The V gene is TRBV6-1, the J gene TRBJ2-7; D remains unclear. V was cut by 1 base and J by 6 bases, with 4 bases left in between. Germline V gives CDR1 MNHNS, CDR2 SASEGT. This CDR3 spans 11 amino acids. CDR3 loop: CASSEVLEQYF. In DNA form, the CDR3 reads TGTGCCAGCAGTGAAGTTCTCGAGCAGTACTTC.

The chain uses TRBV18 and TRBJ2-3; TRBD2 might be the D (6 bases). CDR1 and CDR2 from the germline V gene are KGHSH and LQKENI. The length of the CDR3 is 15 residues. V dropped 6 bases and J dropped 3 bases, with 16 bases sitting between them. The CDR3 loop reads CASSDFTAGTDTQYF. The CDR3, as DNA: TGTGCCAGCTCGGATTTTACTGCGGGGACAGATACGCAGTATTTT.

The chain couples TRBV6-6 to TRBJ2-7, with 7 positions matching TRBD2. Germline values: CDR1 MNHNY, CDR2 SVGAGI (reference sequence). Losses at the gene ends were 10 bases for V and 4 bases for J; bases not matched to a gene: 10. This CDR3 is 13 amino acids long. The CDR3 is CAISAGAWYEQYF. The DNA for the CDR3 is TGTGCCATCTCCGCGGGAGCCTGGTACGAGCAGTACTTC.

The rearrangement links TRBV12-3 or TRBV12-4 to TRBJ2-4, with 9 bases that match TRBD1. After removal of 2 bases from V and 2 bases from J, the junction contained 7 bases not matched to a gene. The CDR3 has 17 residues. The DNA of the CDR3 is TGTGCCAGCAGTTTAACCTCGGGGACAGGGACCAAAAACATTCAGTACTTC. It is translated as CASSLTSGTGTKNIQYF.

The rearrangement links TRBV6-1 to TRBJ2-5; D perhaps matches TRBD1 (6 bases). The CDR3 spans 14 residues. Looked up from germline, CDR1 is MNHNS and CDR2 is SASEGT. The V end was cut by 11 bases, the J end by 5 bases, with 21 bases between. The CDR3 DNA sequence: TGTGCCGGCACCCCCGCCGGACAGAGGGAGACCCAGTACTTC. Amino acid sequence: CAGTPAGQRETQYF.

The V gene is TRBV9, the J gene TRBJ2-5, with D perhaps assigned TRBD1 or TRBD2 (6 bases each). The CDR3 totals 15 residues. The germline gives CDR1 SGDLS, CDR2 YYNGEE. Trimming left V 4 bases short and J 5 bases short, with 18 bases between. DNA for the CDR3: TGTGCCAGCAGCCCCAAGCGAGGGGGGTTTGAGACCCAGTACTTC. Translation: CASSPKRGGFETQYF.

This clonotype was counted a few times. This chain joins TRBV6-2 or TRBV6-3 and TRBJ2-7; 11 bases line up with TRBD1. Germline CDR1 reads MNHEY; CDR2 reads SVGEGT. Unmatched junction bases numbered 8, after V lost 6 bases and J lost 4 bases. The CDR3 has 15 residues. CDR3 loop: CASRKPGQGVYEQYF. CDR3 coding DNA: TGTGCCAGCAGAAAACCGGGACAGGGGGTTTACGAGCAGTACTTC.

This clonotype appeared a few times. The rearrangement joins TRBV7-2 to TRBJ2-2; D is unclear. Germline CDR1 reads SGHTA; CDR2 reads FQGNSA. The CDR3 contains 15 residues. V lost 5 bases to trimming and J lost 6 bases, with 16 bases between them. CDR3 sequence reads: CASSPPPIDSGELFF. The CDR3 bases are TGTGCCAGCAGCCCCCCCCCCATAGACTCCGGGGAGCTGTTTTTT.

CDR3 amino acids: CASSLDLGRTEAFF. The CDR3 DNA is TGTGCCAGCAGTTTGGATCTGGGGCGGACTGAAGCTTTCTTT. The rearrangement joins TRBV12-3 or TRBV12-4 to TRBJ1-1; D may be TRBD1 (5 bases). V was cut by 3 bases and J by 5 bases, with 13 bases left in between. The CDR3 is 14 residues long.

This clonotype was found a few times. The genes are TRBV20-1 and TRBJ2-3; the D gene is possibly TRBD1 (5 bases). This CDR3 has 13 residues. Germline CDR1 is DFQATT and CDR2 is SNEGSKA (reference sequence). With 2 bases removed from V and 4 bases from J, the gap between germline ends came to 10 bases. The CDR3 DNA reads TGCAGTGCTAGATGGGCAGGGCCAGATACGCAGTATTTT. It is translated as CSARWAGPDTQYF.

This clonotype turned up a few times. This chain uses TRBV9 with TRBJ2-1; possible D gene TRBD2, 6 bases. Germline CDR1 is SGDLS and CDR2 is YYNGEE. The CDR3 totals 15 residues. Trimming pared 2 bases from V and 1 base from J, leaving 10 bases between. The CDR3 loop reads CASSVVRGSYNEQFF. As DNA, the CDR3 is TGTGCCAGCAGCGTCGTGCGGGGATCCTACAATGAGCAGTTCTTC.